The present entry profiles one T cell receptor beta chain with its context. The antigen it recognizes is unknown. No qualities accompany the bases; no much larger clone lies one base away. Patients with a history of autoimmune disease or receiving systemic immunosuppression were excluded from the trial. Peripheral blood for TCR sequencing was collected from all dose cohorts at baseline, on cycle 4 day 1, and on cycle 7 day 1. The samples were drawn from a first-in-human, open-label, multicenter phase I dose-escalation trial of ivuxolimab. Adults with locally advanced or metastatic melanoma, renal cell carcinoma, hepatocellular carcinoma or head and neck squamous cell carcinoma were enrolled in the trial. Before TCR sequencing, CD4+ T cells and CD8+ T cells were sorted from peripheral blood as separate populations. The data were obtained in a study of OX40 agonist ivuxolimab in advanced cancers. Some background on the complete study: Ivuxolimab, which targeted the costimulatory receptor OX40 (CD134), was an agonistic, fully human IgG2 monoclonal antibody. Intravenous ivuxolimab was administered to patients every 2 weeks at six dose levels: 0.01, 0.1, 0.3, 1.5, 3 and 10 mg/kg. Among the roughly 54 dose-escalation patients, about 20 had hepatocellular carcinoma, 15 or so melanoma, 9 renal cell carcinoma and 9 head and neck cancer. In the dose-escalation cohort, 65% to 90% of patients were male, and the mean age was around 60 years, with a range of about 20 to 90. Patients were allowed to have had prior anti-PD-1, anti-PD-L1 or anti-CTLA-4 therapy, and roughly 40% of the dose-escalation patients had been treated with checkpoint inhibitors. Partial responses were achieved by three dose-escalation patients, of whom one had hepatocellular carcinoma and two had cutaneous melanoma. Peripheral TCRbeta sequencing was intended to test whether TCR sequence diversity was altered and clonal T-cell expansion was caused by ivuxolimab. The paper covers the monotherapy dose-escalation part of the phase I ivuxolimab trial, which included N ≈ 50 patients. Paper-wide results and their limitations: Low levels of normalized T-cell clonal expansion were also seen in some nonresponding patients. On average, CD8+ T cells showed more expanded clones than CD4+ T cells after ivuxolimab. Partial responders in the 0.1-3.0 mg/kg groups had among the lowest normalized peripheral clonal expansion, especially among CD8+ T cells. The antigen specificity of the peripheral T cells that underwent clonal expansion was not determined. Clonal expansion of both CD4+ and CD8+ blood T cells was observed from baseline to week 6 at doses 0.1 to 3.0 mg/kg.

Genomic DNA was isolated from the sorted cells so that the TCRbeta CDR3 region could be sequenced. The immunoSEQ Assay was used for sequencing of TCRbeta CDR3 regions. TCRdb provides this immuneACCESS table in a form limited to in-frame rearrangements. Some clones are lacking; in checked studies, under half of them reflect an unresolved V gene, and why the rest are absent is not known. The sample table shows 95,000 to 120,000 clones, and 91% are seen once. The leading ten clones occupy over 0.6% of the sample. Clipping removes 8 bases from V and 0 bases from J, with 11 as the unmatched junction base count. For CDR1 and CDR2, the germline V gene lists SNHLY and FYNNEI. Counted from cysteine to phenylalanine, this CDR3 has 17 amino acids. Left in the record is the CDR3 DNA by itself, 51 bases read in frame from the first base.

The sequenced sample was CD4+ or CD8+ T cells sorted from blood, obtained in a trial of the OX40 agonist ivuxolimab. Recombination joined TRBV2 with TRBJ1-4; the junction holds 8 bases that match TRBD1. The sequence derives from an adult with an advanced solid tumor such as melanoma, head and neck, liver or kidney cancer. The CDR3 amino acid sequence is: CASGSGTGYATNEKLFF. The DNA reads TGTGCCAGCGGGTCCGGGACAGGTTATGCAACTAATGAAAAACTGTTTTTT.